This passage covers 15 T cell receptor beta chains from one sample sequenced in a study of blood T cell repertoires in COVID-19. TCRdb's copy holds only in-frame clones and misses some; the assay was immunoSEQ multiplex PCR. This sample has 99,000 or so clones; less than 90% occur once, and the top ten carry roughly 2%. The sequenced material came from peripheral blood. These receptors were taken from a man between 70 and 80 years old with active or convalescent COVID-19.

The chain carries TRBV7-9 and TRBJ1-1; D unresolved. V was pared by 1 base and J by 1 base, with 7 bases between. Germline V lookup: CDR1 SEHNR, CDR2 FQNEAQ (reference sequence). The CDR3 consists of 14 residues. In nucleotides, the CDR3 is TGTGCCAGCAGCTTAGAGTCCAGGAACACTGAAGCTTTCTTT. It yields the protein CASSLESRNTEAFF.

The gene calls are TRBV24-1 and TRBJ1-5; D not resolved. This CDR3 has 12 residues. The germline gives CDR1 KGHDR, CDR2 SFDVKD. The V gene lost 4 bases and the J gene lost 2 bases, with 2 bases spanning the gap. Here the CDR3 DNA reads TGTGCCACCAGTGACGGCAATCAGCCCCAGCATTTT. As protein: CATSDGNQPQHF.

The CDR3 region is CASSPGTALNQPQHF. CDR3 bases: TGTGCCAGCAGTCCCGGGACAGCCCTAAATCAGCCCCAGCATTTT. The V call is TRBV6-4, the J call TRBJ1-5, with TRBD1 matching over 7 bases. The germline V gene has CDR1 MRHNA and CDR2 SNTAGT. The CDR3 is 15 amino acids. With V trimmed by 5 bases and J by 4 bases, 8 bases remained unmatched.

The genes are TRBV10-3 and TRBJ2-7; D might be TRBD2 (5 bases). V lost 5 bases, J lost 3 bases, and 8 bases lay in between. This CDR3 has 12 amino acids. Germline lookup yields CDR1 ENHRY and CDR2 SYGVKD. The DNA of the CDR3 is TGTGCCATCAGTACCGGGAACTACGAGCAGTACTTC. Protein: CAISTGNYEQYF.

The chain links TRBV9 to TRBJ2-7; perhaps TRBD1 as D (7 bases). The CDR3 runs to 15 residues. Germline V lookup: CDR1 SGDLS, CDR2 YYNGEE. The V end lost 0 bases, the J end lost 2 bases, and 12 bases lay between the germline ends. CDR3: CASSVEEGATYEQYF. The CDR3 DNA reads TGTGCCAGCAGCGTAGAGGAGGGGGCTACCTACGAGCAGTACTTC.

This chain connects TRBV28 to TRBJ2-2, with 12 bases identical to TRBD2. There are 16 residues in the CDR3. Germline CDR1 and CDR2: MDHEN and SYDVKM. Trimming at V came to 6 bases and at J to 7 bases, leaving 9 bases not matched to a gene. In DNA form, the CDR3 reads TGTGCCAGCAGATCTCCTAGCGGGGGGGATGGCGGGGAGCTGTTTTTT. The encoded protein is CASRSPSGGDGGELFF.

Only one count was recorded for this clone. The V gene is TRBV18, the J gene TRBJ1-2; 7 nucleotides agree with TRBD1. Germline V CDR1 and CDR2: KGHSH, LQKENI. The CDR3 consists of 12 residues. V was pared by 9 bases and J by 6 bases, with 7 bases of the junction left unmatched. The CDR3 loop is CASSDRVDGYTF. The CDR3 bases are TGTGCCAGTTCCGACAGGGTCGATGGCTACACCTTC.

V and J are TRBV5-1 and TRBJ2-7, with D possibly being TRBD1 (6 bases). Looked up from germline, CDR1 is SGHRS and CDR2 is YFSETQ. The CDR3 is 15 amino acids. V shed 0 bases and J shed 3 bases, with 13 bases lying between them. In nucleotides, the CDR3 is TGCGCCAGCAGCTTGGAACAGGGTGGGGGCTACGAGCAGTACTTC. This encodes CASSLEQGGGYEQYF. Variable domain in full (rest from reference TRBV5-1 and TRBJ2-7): KAGVTQTPRYLIKTRGQQVTLSCSPISGHRSVSWYQQTPGQGLQFLFEYFSETQRNKGNFPGRFSGRQFSNSRSEMNVSTLELGDSALYLCASSLEQGGGYEQYFGPGTRLTVT.

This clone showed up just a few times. Here the CDR3 reads CASSLAVGPGSNQPQHF. DNA for the CDR3: TGTGCCAGCAGCTTAGCGGTGGGGCCAGGTAGCAATCAGCCCCAGCATTTT. The V and J genes are TRBV11-2 and TRBJ1-5; TRBD1 is a possible D gene (5 bases). This CDR3 contains 17 residues. Trimming cost V 1 base and J 0 bases, with 13 bases left between them. CDR1 and CDR2 (germline): SGHAT, FQNNGV.

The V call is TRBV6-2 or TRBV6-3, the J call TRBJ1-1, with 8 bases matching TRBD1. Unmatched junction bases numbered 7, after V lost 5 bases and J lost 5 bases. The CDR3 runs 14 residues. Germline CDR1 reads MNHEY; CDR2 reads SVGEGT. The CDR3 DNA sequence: TGTGCCAGCAGTCTGGACAGGGTAGGGACTGAAGCTTTCTTT. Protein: CASSLDRVGTEAFF.

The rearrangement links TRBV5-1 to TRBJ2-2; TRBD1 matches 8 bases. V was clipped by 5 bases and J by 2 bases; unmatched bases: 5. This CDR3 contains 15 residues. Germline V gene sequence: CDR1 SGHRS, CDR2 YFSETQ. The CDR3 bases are TGCGCCAGCAGTCGGGGGACAGGAAACACCGGGGAGCTGTTTTTT. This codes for CASSRGTGNTGELFF. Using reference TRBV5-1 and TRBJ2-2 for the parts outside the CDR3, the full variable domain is KAGVTQTPRYLIKTRGQQVTLSCSPISGHRSVSWYQQTPGQGLQFLFEYFSETQRNKGNFPGRFSGRQFSNSRSEMNVSTLELGDSALYLCASSRGTGNTGELFFGEGSRLTVL.

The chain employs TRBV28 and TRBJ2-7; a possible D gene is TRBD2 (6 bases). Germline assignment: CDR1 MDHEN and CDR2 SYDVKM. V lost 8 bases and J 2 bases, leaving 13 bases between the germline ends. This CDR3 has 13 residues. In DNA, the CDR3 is TGTGCCAGCGCCGGGAGCCGCCCCTACGAGCAGTACTTC. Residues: CASAGSRPYEQYF. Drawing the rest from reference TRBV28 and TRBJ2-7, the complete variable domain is DVKVTQSSRYLVKRTGEKVFLECVQDMDHENMFWYRQDPGLGLRLIYFSYDVKMKEKGDIPEGYSVSREKKERFSLILESASTNQTSMYLCASAGSRPYEQYFGPGTRLTVT.

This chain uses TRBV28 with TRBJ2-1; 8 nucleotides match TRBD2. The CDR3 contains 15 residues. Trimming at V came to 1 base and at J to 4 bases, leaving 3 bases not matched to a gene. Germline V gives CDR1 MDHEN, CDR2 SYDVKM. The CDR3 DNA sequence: TGTGCCAGCAGTTTATCGCTAGCGGGTTACAATGAGCAGTTCTTC. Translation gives CASSLSLAGYNEQFF.

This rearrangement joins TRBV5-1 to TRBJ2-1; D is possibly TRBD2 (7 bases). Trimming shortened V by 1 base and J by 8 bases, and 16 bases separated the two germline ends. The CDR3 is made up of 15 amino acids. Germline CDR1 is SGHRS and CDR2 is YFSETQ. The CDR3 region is CASSLTGEGGDEQFF. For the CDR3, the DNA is TGCGCCAGCAGCTTGACTGGGGAGGGGGGTGATGAGCAGTTCTTC.

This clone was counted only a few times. Here the CDR3 reads CASSYGLAGRTGELFF. The CDR3 DNA is TGCGCCAGCAGCTACGGACTAGCCGGTAGAACCGGGGAGCTGTTTTTT. The gene calls are TRBV5-1 and TRBJ2-2, with 8 bases lining up with TRBD2. Germline V gene lookup returns CDR1 SGHRS and CDR2 YFSETQ. CDR3 length equals 16 residues. V shed 3 bases, J shed 5 bases, and the junction held 9 bases outside the gene matches.